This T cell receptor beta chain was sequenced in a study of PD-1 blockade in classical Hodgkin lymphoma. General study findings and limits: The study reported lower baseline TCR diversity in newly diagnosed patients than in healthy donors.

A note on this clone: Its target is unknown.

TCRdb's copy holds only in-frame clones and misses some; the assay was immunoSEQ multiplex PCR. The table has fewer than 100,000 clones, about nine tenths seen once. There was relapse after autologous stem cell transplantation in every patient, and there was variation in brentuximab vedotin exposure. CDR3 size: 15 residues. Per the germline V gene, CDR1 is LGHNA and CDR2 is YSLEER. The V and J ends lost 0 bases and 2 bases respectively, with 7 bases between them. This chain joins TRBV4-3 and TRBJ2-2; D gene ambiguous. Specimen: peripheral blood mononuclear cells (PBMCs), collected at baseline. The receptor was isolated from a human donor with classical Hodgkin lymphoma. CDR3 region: CASSQDPANTGELFF. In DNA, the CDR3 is TGCGCCAGCAGCCAAGATCCGGCTAACACCGGGGAGCTGTTTTTT.